The TCR beta chain described here comes from a study of blood T cell repertoires in COVID-19. With V trimmed by 3 bases and J by 4 bases, 5 bases remained unmatched. The germline gives CDR1 KGHDR, CDR2 SFDVKD. The CDR3 contains 16 residues. Only in-frame clones appear in the TCRdb table, and some are missing; sequencing was by immunoSEQ multiplex PCR. The table records about 230,000 clones, roughly four fifths of them present only once. Source material: PBMCs or T cells enriched from blood (not recorded which). The TCR comes from a man aged 55 to 69 who had recovered from COVID-19. V gene TRBV24-1 combines with J gene TRBJ2-3, with 11 bases fitting TRBD1. The CDR3 sequence is CATSDAGTGGSDTQYF. Here the CDR3 DNA reads TGTGCCACCAGTGATGCCGGGACAGGGGGTTCAGATACGCAGTATTTT.